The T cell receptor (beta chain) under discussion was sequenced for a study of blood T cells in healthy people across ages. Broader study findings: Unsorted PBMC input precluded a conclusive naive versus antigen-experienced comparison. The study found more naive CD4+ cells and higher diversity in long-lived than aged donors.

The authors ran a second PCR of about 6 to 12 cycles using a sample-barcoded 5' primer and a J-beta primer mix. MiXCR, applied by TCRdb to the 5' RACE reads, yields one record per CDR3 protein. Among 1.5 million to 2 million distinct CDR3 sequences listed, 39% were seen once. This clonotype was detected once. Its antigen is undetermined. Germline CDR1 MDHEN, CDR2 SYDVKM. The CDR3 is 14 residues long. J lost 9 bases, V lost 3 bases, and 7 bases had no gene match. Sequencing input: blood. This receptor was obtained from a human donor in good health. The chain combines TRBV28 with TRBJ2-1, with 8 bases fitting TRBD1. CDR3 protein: CASSFRDRWVEQFF. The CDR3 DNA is TGTGCCAGCAGTTTTAGGGACAGGTGGGTTGAGCAGTTCTTC.